This TCR beta chain originates from a study of T cells in Graves' hyperthyroidism and ophthalmopathy. The ends were cut back, 5 bases at V and 0 bases at J, with 10 bases in the middle. Germline V gives CDR1 MDHEN, CDR2 SYDVKM. The CDR3 is made up of 14 amino acids. This clonotype has a count of ten or more. Regions amplified from RNA transcripts were the TCR beta CDR3 regions. The HTBI primer set drove a first-round RT-PCR of the TCR CDR3. MiXCR was run by TCRdb on the multiplex PCR reads, yielding one entry per CDR3 protein. This table has roughly 660,000 distinct CDR3 sequences, 17% appearing once. The sample consisted of blood. The sequence derives from a man in his fifties with Graves' hyperthyroidism. This chain links TRBV28 with TRBJ1-1; D remains ambiguous. CDR3 in amino acids: CASSPQVMNTEAFF. The DNA for the CDR3 is TGTGCCAGCAGTCCGCAGGTGATGAACACTGAAGCTTTCTTT.